This T cell receptor (beta chain) was sequenced for a study of Ad26.COV2.S vaccination and SARS-CoV-2 variants. Study-wide context: Donor allocation was to the COV1001 Ad26.COV2.S trial arm. The authors gave Ad26.COV2.S intramuscularly, either once or twice 56 days apart. Findings and caveats of the study: Vaccine recipients and placebo recipients showed similar non-spike TCR breadth.

Treatment defined: roughly 19 received Ad26.COV2.S at low or high dose, single or two shots; 5 received placebo; per-sample allocation not given. Sampling was performed 63 days after the first vaccine or placebo injection. Aged 18-55 years, donor was enrolled in Boston in the early 2020s. A note on this clone: Antigen: not known.

CDR1 is SGHRS, CDR2 YFSETQ, per germline. Germline trimming cut 1 base from V and 1 base from J; bases unmatched to any gene: 5. The CDR3 has 17 residues. Clones were read by immunoSEQ multiplex PCR, and TCRdb kept only the in-frame ones, dropping some. The data contain about 400,000 clones, more than 75% of them singletons. This sequence joins TRBV5-1 and TRBJ2-3; 11 bases align to TRBD2. The TCR originated in a person aged 18-60 years who received the Ad26.COV2.S COVID-19 vaccine or a placebo. Sequencing was performed on peripheral blood, taken in a trial of Ad26.COV2.S vaccine versus placebo. This chain's CDR3 is CASSLFVSGGGTDTQYF. CDR3 DNA: TGCGCCAGCAGCTTGTTCGTTAGCGGGGGGGGCACAGATACGCAGTATTTT.